The T cell receptor (beta chain) described here comes from a study of cytomegalovirus exposure and HLA in healthy donors. Study-wide results and caveats: Both high specificity and high sensitivity reportedly marked the classifier's diagnosis of cytomegalovirus status. Sequence variants that were highly shared formed a cluster that was likely a sequencing artifact.

Notes on this clone: Antigen unknown.

In the PCR, 60 Vbeta and 13 Jbeta primers were used. Profiling relied on immunoSEQ multiplex PCR, and the TCRdb table lists in-frame clones only, not all of them. Here the sample spans about 160,000 clones, around 77% being singletons. Sequenced material: PBMCs. The receptor was isolated from a man aged 50 to 59 in good health and CMV-seropositive.

This CDR3 reads CASSLELGGGPDTQYF. As DNA, the CDR3 is TGTGCCAGCAGCTTAGAATTGGGTGGGGGCCCTGATACGCAGTATTTT. The rearrangement uses TRBV7-8 and TRBJ2-3, with D maybe TRBD1 (6 bases). V was shortened by 1 base and J by 6 bases, with 17 bases between the two germline ends. The CDR3 sequence is 16 residues long. CDR1 SGHVS and CDR2 FQNEAQ come from the germline V gene.